Below, one T cell receptor (beta chain) is given with its context. The target antigen is unknown. This specimen comes from a study of T cells in localized non-small cell lung cancer. Study-wide findings and caveats: Sequencing, confined to only one tumor region, leaves heterogeneity possible. Adjacent uninvolved lung tissue had the highest T cell clonality, exceeding tumor. In the blood, greater T cell density corresponded to longer overall survival. Adjacent lung was found to contain a median roughly 50 of the top 100 tumor clones.

Germline assignment: CDR1 MDHEN and CDR2 SYDVKM. Trimming stripped 2 bases from V and 4 bases from J, with 8 bases between. The CDR3 is 13 amino acids. Libraries were prepared by immunoSEQ multiplex PCR; TCRdb keeps only in-frame clonotypes and omits some of them. Of about 74,000 clones listed, about four fifths are singletons. This TCR came from an older female donor with stage I lung adenocarcinoma. Sequenced material: peripheral blood, taken before any cancer treatment. The chain joins TRBV28 to TRBJ1-1, with D perhaps TRBD1 (5 bases). Here the CDR3 reads CASSLRGSTEAFF. CDR3 coding DNA: TGTGCCAGCAGTTTACGGGGGAGCACTGAAGCTTTCTTT.